The 13 T cell receptor beta chains below all came from one sample that was sequenced in a study of T cells of healthy individuals. Using its own MiXCR run on the 5' RACE reads, TCRdb lists one record per CDR3 protein. The sample has 85,000 to 100,000 distinct CDR3 sequences, about 16% seen once; the top ten hold 6.2%. These receptors were collected from a human donor in good health.

This chain links TRBV11-3 with TRBJ2-1, with D possibly TRBD2 on 6 matching bases. V was shortened by 2 bases and J by 7 bases, with 15 bases between the two germline ends. Per the germline V gene, CDR1 is SGHNT and CDR2 is YENEEA. The CDR3 length is 15 residues. CDR3 protein: CASSLLSGVPNEQFF. For the CDR3, the DNA is TGTGCCAGCAGCTTATTGTCGGGGGTCCCGAATGAGCAGTTCTTC.

This clonotype turned up a few times. The chain is built from TRBV20-1 and TRBJ2-3, with a possible D match to TRBD2 (6 bases). V lost 4 bases and J lost 6, with 11 bases in between. Germline V lookup: CDR1 DFQATT, CDR2 SNEGSKA (reference sequence). The CDR3 is 12 amino acids. Written as DNA, the CDR3 is TGCAGTGCTATTCCTCGGGGGGATACGCAGTATTTT. Its protein is CSAIPRGDTQYF.

The rearrangement links TRBV5-1 to TRBJ2-1, with a possible D match to TRBD2 (6 bases). CDR1 and CDR2 from the germline V gene are SGHRS and YFSETQ. With 0 bases removed from V and 7 bases from J, the gap between germline ends came to 20 bases. The CDR3 has 17 residues. CDR3 DNA: TGCGCCAGCAGCTTGGGGCCACAGGCTGGGGACTTAAATGAGCAGTTCTTC. Amino acids: CASSLGPQAGDLNEQFF.

This clonotype occurred many times. The V call is TRBV5-1, the J call TRBJ2-1, with D uncertain. Germline loops: CDR1 SGHRS, CDR2 YFSETQ. Trimming pared 4 bases from V and 14 bases from J, leaving 16 bases between. The CDR3 spans 12 residues. The CDR3 sequence: CASSLTSRQEFF. The CDR3 DNA reads as TGCGCCAGCAGCCTGACGTCCCGTCAAGAGTTCTTC.

This clonotype was observed a handful of times. The chain combines TRBV20-1 with TRBJ2-2, with a weak D call TRBD2 (6 bases). The CDR3 has 14 residues. The V gene's germline CDR1 is DFQATT and CDR2 SNEGSKA (reference sequence). V was pared by 5 bases and J by 4 bases, with 14 bases between. The chain's CDR3 is CSAARDSGTGELFF. The CDR3 DNA reads TGCAGTGCTGCCCGGGACTCCGGCACCGGGGAGCTGTTTTTT.

The chain is built from TRBV25-1 and TRBJ1-4, with TRBD1 matching 8 bases. J was trimmed by 5 bases and V by 2 bases; bases with no gene match: 4. Germline lookup yields CDR1 MGHDK and CDR2 SYGVNS. The CDR3 runs to 15 residues. CDR3 bases: TGTGCCAGCAGTGAACAGAGGACAGGGAATGAAAAACTGTTTTTT. Protein sequence: CASSEQRTGNEKLFF.

This clonotype has only a few counts. V gene TRBV6-2 or TRBV6-3 combines with J gene TRBJ2-5; TRBD2 is a possible D gene (5 bases). The CDR3 totals 15 residues. Per the germline V gene, CDR1 is MNHEY and CDR2 is SVGEGT. Trimming removed 5 bases at V and 4 bases at J, with 17 bases between. The CDR3 DNA reads as TGTGCCAGCAGTCAAGCGAGGCCCCGGGGAGAGACCCAGTACTTC. Translated: CASSQARPRGETQYF.

This clonotype has a handful of counts. The chain carries TRBV5-6 and TRBJ2-4, with D possibly matching TRBD1 (6 bases). The V and J ends lost 4 bases and 5 bases respectively, with 13 bases between them. Germline values: CDR1 SGHDT, CDR2 YYEEEE. The CDR3 spans 14 residues. CDR3 protein: CASSPSGAQNIQYF. CDR3 sequence (DNA): TGTGCCAGCAGCCCCTCAGGGGCCCAAAACATTCAGTACTTC.

This clonotype was detected ten times or more. This chain links TRBV28 with TRBJ1-1; 11 bases fit TRBD1. V was pared by 5 bases and J by 5 bases, with 13 bases of the junction left unmatched. Germline V gives CDR1 MDHEN, CDR2 SYDVKM. The CDR3 spans 17 residues. DNA for the CDR3: TGTGCCAGCAGTCCGTCCGGGACAGGGGGTTGGAGGACTGAAGCTTTCTTT. Its translation is CASSPSGTGGWRTEAFF.

The genes are TRBV4-1 and TRBJ1-1, with TRBD1 identical over 7 bases. Unmatched junction bases numbered 8, after V lost 1 base and J lost 3 bases. From germline, CDR1 is MGHRA and CDR2 YSYEKL. This CDR3 is built from 16 residues. CDR3 residues: CASSQGGGQGDTEAFF. The CDR3 DNA is TGCGCCAGCAGCCAAGGGGGGGGGCAGGGGGACACTGAAGCTTTCTTT.

The chain links TRBV28 to TRBJ1-2, with D hard to call. V dropped 3 bases and J dropped 7 bases, with 6 bases sitting between them. The CDR3 is 11 residues long. Germline V CDR1 and CDR2: MDHEN, SYDVKM. CDR3 sequence reads: CASSFWAGYTF. CDR3 coding DNA: TGTGCCAGCAGTTTCTGGGCTGGCTACACCTTC.

This chain uses TRBV2 with TRBJ2-7; D not resolved. Per the germline V gene, CDR1 is SNHLY and CDR2 is FYNNEI. The CDR3 consists of 12 residues. V was pared by 8 bases and J by 0 bases, with 8 bases between. CDR3 loop: CASDRSSYEQYF. The CDR3 region has the DNA TGTGCCAGCGATAGGAGCTCCTACGAGCAGTACTTC.

This clonotype has ten or more counts. The V gene is TRBV12-3 or TRBV12-4, the J gene TRBJ1-5; 7 nucleotides agree with TRBD1. This CDR3 region has 13 residues. J lost 9 bases, V lost 6 bases, and 8 bases had no gene match. In DNA, the CDR3 is TGTGCCAGCAGCAAACAGGGGTCACGGCCCCAGCATTTT. It translates to CASSKQGSRPQHF.